Detailed here is one TCR beta chain. Antigen specificity is unknown. With 0 bases removed from V and 4 bases from J, the gap between germline ends came to 7 bases. Germline-derived CDR1 and CDR2 are SGHNT and YYREEE (reference sequence). CDR3 size: 13 residues. Produced via immunoSEQ multiplex PCR; TCRdb's table is partial and in-frame only. Here the sample spans about 120,000 clones, 90% being singletons. These data belong to a study of T cell responses to AZD1222 COVID-19 vaccine. Findings and caveats of the study: Just a handful of AZD1222 recipients were seropositive at baseline. It should be noted that donors were predominantly white British and more often female, and clonal diversity was possibly underestimated. Reportedly, nearly half of unique spike TCRs recognized epitopes outside B.1.351/B.1.1.7 mutations.

Sequencing used peripheral blood, obtained on day 0 of MenACWY control vaccination. The origin of this receptor is an adult in good health. This chain links TRBV5-4 with TRBJ1-1; D is unresolved. CDR3 DNA sequence: TGTGCCAGCAGCTTGGTGGTGGGCACTGAAGCTTTCTTT. Translation gives CASSLVVGTEAFF.